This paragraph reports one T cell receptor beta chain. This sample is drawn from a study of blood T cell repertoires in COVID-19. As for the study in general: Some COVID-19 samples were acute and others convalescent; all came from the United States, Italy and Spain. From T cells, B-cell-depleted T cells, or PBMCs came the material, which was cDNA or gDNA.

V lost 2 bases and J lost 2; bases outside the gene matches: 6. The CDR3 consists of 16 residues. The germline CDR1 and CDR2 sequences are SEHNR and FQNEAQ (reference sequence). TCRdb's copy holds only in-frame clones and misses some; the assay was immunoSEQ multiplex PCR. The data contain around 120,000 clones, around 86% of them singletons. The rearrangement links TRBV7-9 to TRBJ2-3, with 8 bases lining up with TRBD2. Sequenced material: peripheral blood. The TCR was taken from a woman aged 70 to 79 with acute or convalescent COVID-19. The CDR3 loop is CASSLTSGGTTDTQYF. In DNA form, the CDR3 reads TGTGCCAGCAGCTTAACCAGCGGGGGAACCACAGATACGCAGTATTTT. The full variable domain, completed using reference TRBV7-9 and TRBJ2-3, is DTGVSQNPRHKITKRGQNVTFRCDPISEHNRLYWYRQTLGQGPEFLTYFQNEAQLEKSRLLSDRFSAERPKGSFSTLEIQRTEQGDSAMYLCASSLTSGGTTDTQYFGPGTRLTVL.